The 21 T cell receptor beta chains given below trace back to one sample, sequenced in a study of technical replicates of blood from a handful of donors. Assay: immunoSEQ multiplex PCR; the TCRdb copy retains only in-frame clones and omits some. The sample carries roughly 100,000 clones, 95% to 97% recorded once. Material for sequencing was T cells isolated from PBMCs. These receptors were taken from a human donor in good health.

The chain has TRBV29-1 and TRBJ2-7; 7 bases match TRBD2. The germline CDR1 and CDR2 sequences are SQVTM and ANQGSEA. There are 13 residues in the CDR3. The ends lost 6 bases at V and 2 bases at J; junction bases unmatched: 7. CDR3 sequence (DNA): TGCAGCGTAGCGACTAGCCGGACCTACGAGCAGTACTTC. This codes for CSVATSRTYEQYF.

The chain uses TRBV5-5 and TRBJ1-1; D ambiguous. Trimming pared 2 bases from V and 2 bases from J, leaving 7 bases between. Per germline, CDR1 SGHKS and CDR2 YYEKEE (reference sequence). The CDR3 is made up of 13 amino acids. This chain's CDR3 is CASSLHSNTEAFF. The CDR3 DNA follows: TGTGCCAGCAGCTTACACAGCAACACTGAAGCTTTCTTT.

The chain links TRBV30 to TRBJ1-1; D not resolved. CDR1 is GTSNPN, CDR2 SVGIG, per germline (reference sequence). The CDR3 loop spans 13 amino acids. V was trimmed by 0 bases and J by 0 bases, leaving 5 bases between them. CDR3 residues: CAWSVLVNTEAFF. The CDR3 DNA follows: TGTGCCTGGAGTGTACTGGTGAACACTGAAGCTTTCTTT.

The chain is built from TRBV5-4 and TRBJ2-5, with 11 bases matching TRBD2. Unmatched junction bases numbered 7, after V lost 3 bases and J lost 9 bases. CDR3 length: 14 amino acids. The germline gives CDR1 SGHNT, CDR2 YYREEE (reference sequence). CDR3: CASSWGLAEGAQYF. DNA of the CDR3: TGTGCCAGCAGCTGGGGACTAGCGGAGGGGGCCCAGTACTTC.

This sequence joins TRBV6-1 and TRBJ2-1; TRBD2 matches 15 bases. CDR1 MNHNS and CDR2 SASEGT come from the germline V gene. The CDR3 consists of 15 residues. With V trimmed by 7 bases and J by 10 bases, 8 bases remained unmatched. In DNA form, the CDR3 reads TGTGCCAGCACCTCAGGACTAGCGGGAGGGCACGAGCAGTTCTTC. It codes for CASTSGLAGGHEQFF.

J is TRBJ2-7 and V is TRBV5-5; 10 nucleotides agree with TRBD2. The ends lost 1 base at V and 5 bases at J; junction bases unmatched: 3. CDR3 size: 14 residues. CDR1 is SGHKS and CDR2 is YYEKEE in the germline V gene (reference sequence). The CDR3 coding sequence is TGTGCCAGCAGCTTGTTCGGGACTAGCGACGAGCAGTACTTC. It encodes CASSLFGTSDEQYF.

V and J are TRBV28 and TRBJ1-1, with D possibly matching TRBD1 (5 bases). V was shortened by 5 bases and J by 7 bases, with 23 bases between the two germline ends. The CDR3 runs to 16 residues. CDR1 MDHEN and CDR2 SYDVKM come from the germline V gene. The CDR3 reads CASSGGGGLEFGEAFF. CDR3 bases: TGTGCCAGCAGTGGGGGTGGGGGGTTGGAGTTTGGTGAAGCTTTCTTT. The full variable domain, rest sourced from reference TRBV28 and TRBJ1-1, is DVKVTQSSRYLVKRTGEKVFLECVQDMDHENMFWYRQDPGLGLRLIYFSYDVKMKEKGDIPEGYSVSREKKERFSLILESASTNQTSMYLCASSGGGGLEFGEAFFGQGTRLTVV.

The J gene is TRBJ2-2, the V gene TRBV7-2; 10 bases fit TRBD2. The CDR3 loop spans 15 amino acids. The V gene end was trimmed by 4 bases and the J gene end by 7 bases; junction bases not matched to a gene: 6. Germline CDR1 and CDR2: SGHTA and FQGNSA. CDR3 bases: TGTGCCAGCAGCTCGCTAGCGGGAGTGGGCGGGGAGCTGTTTTTT. Its translation is CASSSLAGVGGELFF. Supplemented by reference TRBV7-2 and TRBJ2-2, the full variable domain reads GAGVSQSPSNKVTEKGKDVELRCDPISGHTALYWYRQSLGQGLEFLIYFQGNSAPDKSGLPSDRFSAERTGGSVSTLTIQRTQQEDSAVYLCASSSLAGVGGELFFGEGSRLTVL.

The genes are TRBV27 and TRBJ1-1; 8 nucleotides agree with TRBD1. Germline V gives CDR1 MNHEY, CDR2 SMNVEV (reference sequence). This CDR3 is 14 amino acids long. V trimming: 6 bases; J trimming: 11 bases; junction bases outside the gene matches: 14. The CDR3 DNA reads TGTGCCAGCAGCCCGCCGGGACAGGTGGTTATGGCTTTCTTT. Protein: CASSPPGQVVMAFF.

The rearrangement uses TRBV9 and TRBJ2-2; 10 positions agree with TRBD2. Germline V gene lookup returns CDR1 SGDLS and CDR2 YYNGEE. The CDR3 covers 18 residues. J gave up 1 base and V 0 bases, and 6 bases lay outside the gene matches. The CDR3 region has the DNA TGTGCCAGCAGCGTAGCGGTCACTAGCGGGGTGAACACCGGGGAGCTGTTTTTT. This gives the protein CASSVAVTSGVNTGELFF.

The genes are TRBV30 and TRBJ2-7; tentatively, D is TRBD2 (6 bases). V was trimmed by 2 bases and J by 2 bases, leaving 16 bases between them. Germline lookup yields CDR1 GTSNPN and CDR2 SVGIG (reference sequence). The CDR3 is made up of 15 amino acids. The DNA for the CDR3 is TGTGCCTGGAGTATGGGGACTGAGGATACCTACGAGCAGTACTTC. It codes for CAWSMGTEDTYEQYF.

On this clone: Other DNA sequences in the same sample also yield this CDR3. V gene TRBV27 combines with J gene TRBJ2-7; D might be TRBD2 (5 bases). Germline CDR1 and CDR2: MNHEY and SMNVEV (reference sequence). The CDR3 spans 14 residues. With 5 bases removed from V and 7 bases from J, the gap between germline ends came to 18 bases. Here the CDR3 DNA reads TGTGCCAGCAGTCTGGTCGGACCGCGGACTGAGCAGTACTTC. Its protein product is CASSLVGPRTEQYF.

The CDR3 here is CASSLSGGLIEKLFF. CDR3 nucleotides: TGTGCCAGCTCCCTCAGCGGGGGCTTAATTGAAAAACTGTTTTTT. V and J are TRBV7-8 and TRBJ1-4; TRBD1 is a possible D gene (6 bases). V gave up 8 bases and J gave up 7 bases, with 20 bases separating them. Germline V gene data show CDR1 as SGHVS and CDR2 as FQNEAQ. The CDR3 loop spans 15 amino acids.

This clone was observed once. The V call is TRBV10-3, the J call TRBJ1-4, with 9 bases identical to TRBD1. The junction had 4 bases not matched to a gene; V was cut back by 4 bases and J by 7 bases. The CDR3 sequence is 14 residues long. Germline V gives CDR1 ENHRY, CDR2 SYGVKD. As DNA, the CDR3 is TGTGCCATCAGTGGACAGGGGGGGAGTGAAAAACTGTTTTTT. It translates to CAISGQGGSEKLFF.

This chain connects TRBV4-3 to TRBJ1-1; no clear D gene. Trimming removed 3 bases from V and 6 bases from J, with 20 bases in between. Germline values: CDR1 LGHNA, CDR2 YSLEER. This CDR3 region has 16 residues. The CDR3 loop reads CASSQGGREEVPEAFF. The CDR3 bases are TGCGCCAGCAGCCAGGGCGGACGGGAAGAGGTCCCTGAAGCTTTCTTT.

The chain joins TRBV4-3 to TRBJ2-1, with D uncertain. Germline CDR1 LGHNA, CDR2 YSLEER. V was pared by 1 base and J by 7 bases, with 5 bases between. This CDR3 has 12 amino acids. The CDR3 region has the DNA TGCGCCAGCAGCCAAGTAGCTAATGAGCAGTTCTTC. Encoded protein: CASSQVANEQFF.

J is TRBJ2-2 and V is TRBV7-9; D is perhaps TRBD2 (5 bases). Germline values: CDR1 SEHNR, CDR2 FQNEAQ (reference sequence). The CDR3 contains 14 residues. The V and J ends lost 4 bases and 3 bases respectively, with 9 bases between them. The CDR3 region is CASSSGVDTGELFF. For the CDR3, the DNA is TGTGCCAGCAGCTCCGGGGTTGACACCGGGGAGCTGTTTTTT.

This chain connects TRBV27 to TRBJ1-1, with 11 bases lining up with TRBD1. J gave up 4 bases and V 4 bases, and 11 bases lay outside the gene matches. Per germline, CDR1 MNHEY and CDR2 SMNVEV (reference sequence). This CDR3 comprises 17 residues. CDR3 in DNA: TGTGCCAGCAGTTCGCAGGACAGGGGGCGTAAGGGCACTGAAGCTTTCTTT. It codes for CASSSQDRGRKGTEAFF.

This clone occurred once. The chain recombines TRBV11-2 with TRBJ2-2; 16 bases agree with TRBD2. The CDR3 runs to 18 residues. Trimming took 6 bases from V and 7 from J; bases not matched to a gene: 11. Germline-derived CDR1 and CDR2 are SGHAT and FQNNGV. CDR3 bases: TGTGCCAGCAGACGCCCGGGACTAGCGGGAGGGCGTGGCGGGGAGCTGTTTTTT. Translation: CASRRPGLAGGRGGELFF. The whole variable domain, filled in from reference TRBV11-2 and TRBJ2-2, reads EAGVAQSPRYKIIEKRQSVAFWCNPISGHATLYWYQQILGQGPKLLIQFQNNGVVDDSQLPKDRFSAERLKGVDSTLKIQPAKLEDSAVYLCASRRPGLAGGRGGELFFGEGSRLTVL.

The chain links TRBV28 to TRBJ2-7, with D maybe TRBD2 (5 bases). CDR3 length equals 14 residues. Germline V CDR1 and CDR2: MDHEN, SYDVKM. V lost 3 bases to trimming and J lost 3 bases, with 12 bases between them. For the CDR3, the DNA is TGTGCCAGCAGTTTGCCAGGAGGAATCTACGAGCAGTACTTC. Its translation is CASSLPGGIYEQYF.

V gene TRBV2 combines with J gene TRBJ2-7, with TRBD1 as a possible D gene (6 bases). This CDR3 has 13 residues. Germline-derived CDR1 and CDR2 are SNHLY and FYNNEI. V was shortened by 6 bases and J by 6 bases, with 15 bases between the two germline ends. The CDR3: CASSGQSTSEQYF. CDR3 DNA: TGTGCCAGCAGCGGACAGTCAACATCCGAGCAGTACTTC.